Here is one T cell receptor (beta chain) with its context. Its antigen is unidentified. Repertoires were generated with immunoSEQ multiplex PCR, while TCRdb's copy carries only in-frame clones and drops some. This table holds around 150,000 clones, more than 85% found once. This CDR3 region has 12 residues. Germline CDR1 and CDR2: LNHDA and SQIVND (reference sequence). The ends lost 9 bases at V and 6 bases at J; junction bases unmatched: 5. The data are from a study of T cell responses to AZD1222 COVID-19 vaccine. Whole-study context: Second-dose intervals of approximately 4 or approximately 12 weeks were pooled.

Study outcomes and limitations: The donor group comprised mostly white British people and more females; the analysis possibly underestimated clonal diversity. Seropositive at baseline were only 5 or 6 AZD1222 recipients. The study found Spike-specific TCR breadth and depth rose after two AZD1222 doses.

V and J are TRBV19 and TRBJ1-5, with 7 bases lining up with TRBD1. The starting material was peripheral blood, obtained on day 0 of AZD1222 vaccination. This TCR derives from an adult in good health. The CDR3 DNA reads TGTGCCAGGTCGACAGGGATTCAGCCCCAGCATTTT. It yields the protein CARSTGIQPQHF.